Described below is a single TCR beta chain sequence and its context. Antigen unknown. Peripheral blood came from all dose cohorts at three timepoints. V dropped 5 bases and J dropped 7 bases, with 8 bases sitting between them. Per germline, CDR1 KGHSY and CDR2 FQNENV. This CDR3 region has 12 residues. The table came from immunoSEQ multiplex PCR; TCRdb's copy has only in-frame clones and leaves some out. The sample lists tens of thousands of clones, roughly 85% occurring once. The data were taken from a study of OX40 agonist ivuxolimab in advanced cancers. For the study at large: The dose-escalation group included hepatocellular carcinoma, melanoma, renal cell carcinoma and head and neck cancer.

The study, taken as a whole, reports: Expanded clones tended on average to be more numerous among CD8+ T cells than CD4+. Some of the nonresponding patients also showed low levels of normalized T-cell clonal expansion.

Sequences were derived from CD4+ or CD8+ T cells sorted from blood, sampled in a trial of the OX40 agonist ivuxolimab. The clonotype originates from an adult with an advanced solid tumor such as melanoma, head and neck, liver or kidney cancer. The rearrangement joins TRBV16 to TRBJ2-2; TRBD1 is a possible D gene (5 bases). CDR3 sequence: CASSAQVGELFF. The DNA for the CDR3 is TGTGCCAGCAGCGCACAGGTCGGGGAGCTGTTTTTT.